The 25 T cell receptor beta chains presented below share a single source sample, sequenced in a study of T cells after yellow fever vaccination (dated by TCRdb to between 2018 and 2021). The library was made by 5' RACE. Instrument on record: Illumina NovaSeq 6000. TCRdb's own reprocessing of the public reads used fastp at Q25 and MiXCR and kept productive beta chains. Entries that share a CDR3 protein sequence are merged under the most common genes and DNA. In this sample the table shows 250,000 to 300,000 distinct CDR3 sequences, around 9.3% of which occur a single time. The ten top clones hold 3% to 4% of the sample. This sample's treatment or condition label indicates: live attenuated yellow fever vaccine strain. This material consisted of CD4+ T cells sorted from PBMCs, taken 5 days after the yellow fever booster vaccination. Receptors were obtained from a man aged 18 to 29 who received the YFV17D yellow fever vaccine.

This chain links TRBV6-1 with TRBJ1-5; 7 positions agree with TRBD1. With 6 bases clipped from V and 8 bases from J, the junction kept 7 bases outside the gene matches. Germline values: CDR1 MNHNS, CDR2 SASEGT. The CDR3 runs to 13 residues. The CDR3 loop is CASRTGPQEPQHF. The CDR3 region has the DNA TGTGCCAGCAGGACAGGGCCTCAGGAGCCCCAGCATTTT.

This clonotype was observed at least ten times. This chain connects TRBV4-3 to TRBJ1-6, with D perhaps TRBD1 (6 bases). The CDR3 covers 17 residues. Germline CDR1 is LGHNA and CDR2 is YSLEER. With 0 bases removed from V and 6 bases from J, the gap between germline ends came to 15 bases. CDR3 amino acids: CASSQDRDTRGNSPLHF. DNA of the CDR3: TGCGCCAGCAGCCAAGACCGGGATACCAGGGGTAATTCACCCCTCCACTTT.

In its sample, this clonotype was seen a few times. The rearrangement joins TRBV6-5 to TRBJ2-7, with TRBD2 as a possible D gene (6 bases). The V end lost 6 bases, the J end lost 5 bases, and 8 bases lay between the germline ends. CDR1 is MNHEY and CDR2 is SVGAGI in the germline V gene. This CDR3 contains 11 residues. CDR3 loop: CASRGRNEQYF. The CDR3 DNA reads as TGTGCCAGCAGAGGGAGGAACGAGCAGTACTTC.

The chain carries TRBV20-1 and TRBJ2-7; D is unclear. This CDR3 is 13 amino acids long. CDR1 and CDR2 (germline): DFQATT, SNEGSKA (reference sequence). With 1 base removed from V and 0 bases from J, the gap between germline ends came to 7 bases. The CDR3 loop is CSARGRRSYEQYF. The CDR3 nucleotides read TGCAGTGCTAGAGGGCGGCGCTCCTACGAGCAGTACTTC.

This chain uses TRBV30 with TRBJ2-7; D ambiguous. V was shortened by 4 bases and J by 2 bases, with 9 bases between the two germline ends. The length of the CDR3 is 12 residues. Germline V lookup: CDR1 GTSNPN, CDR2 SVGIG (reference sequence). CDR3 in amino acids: CAWNGVTYEQYF. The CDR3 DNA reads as TGTGCCTGGAATGGGGTCACCTACGAGCAGTACTTC.

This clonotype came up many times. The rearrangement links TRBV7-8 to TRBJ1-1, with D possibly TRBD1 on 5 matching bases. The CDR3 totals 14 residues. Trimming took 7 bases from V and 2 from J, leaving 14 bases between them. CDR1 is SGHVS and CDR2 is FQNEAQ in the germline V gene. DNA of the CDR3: TGTGCCAGCAAGGGGAGACAGTCAAACACTGAAGCTTTCTTT. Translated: CASKGRQSNTEAFF.

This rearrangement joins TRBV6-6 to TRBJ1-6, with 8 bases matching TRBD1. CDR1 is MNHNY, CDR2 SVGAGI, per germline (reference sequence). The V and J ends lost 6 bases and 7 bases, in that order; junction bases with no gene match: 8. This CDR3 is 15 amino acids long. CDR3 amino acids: CASSLGQVLNSPLHF. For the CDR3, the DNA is TGTGCCAGCAGCCTGGGACAGGTTCTCAATTCACCCCTCCACTTT.

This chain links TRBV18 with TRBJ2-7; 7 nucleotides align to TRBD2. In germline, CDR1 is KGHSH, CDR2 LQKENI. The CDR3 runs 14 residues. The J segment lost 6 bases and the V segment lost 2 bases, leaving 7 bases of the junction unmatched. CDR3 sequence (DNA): TGTGCCAGCTCACCAGGACTAGTGATATCCGAGCAGTACGTC. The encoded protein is CASSPGLVISEQYV.

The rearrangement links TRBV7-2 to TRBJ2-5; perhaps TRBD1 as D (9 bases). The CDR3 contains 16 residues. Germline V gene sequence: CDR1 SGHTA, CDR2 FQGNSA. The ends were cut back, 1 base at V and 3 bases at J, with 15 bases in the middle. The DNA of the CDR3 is TGTGCCAGCAGCTTAGTAGCGGGGACAGGGAAAGAGACCCAGTACTTC. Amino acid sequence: CASSLVAGTGKETQYF.

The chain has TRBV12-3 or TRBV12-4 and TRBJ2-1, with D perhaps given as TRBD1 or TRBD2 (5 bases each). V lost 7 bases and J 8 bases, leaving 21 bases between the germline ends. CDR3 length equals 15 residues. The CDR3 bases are TGTGCCAGCAATCCTCAGGGAGCCTCAGTCCATGAGCAGTTCTTC. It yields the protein CASNPQGASVHEQFF.

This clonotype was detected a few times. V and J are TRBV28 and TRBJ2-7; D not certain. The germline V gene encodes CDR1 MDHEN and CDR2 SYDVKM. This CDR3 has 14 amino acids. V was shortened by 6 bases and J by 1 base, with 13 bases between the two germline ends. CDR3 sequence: CASSPPLWSYEQYV. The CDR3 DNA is TGTGCCAGCAGCCCCCCATTATGGTCCTACGAGCAGTACGTC.

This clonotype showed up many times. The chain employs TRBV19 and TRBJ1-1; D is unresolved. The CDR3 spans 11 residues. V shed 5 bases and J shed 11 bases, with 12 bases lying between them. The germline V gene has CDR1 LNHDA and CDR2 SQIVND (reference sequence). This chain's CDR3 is CASSSVAEAFF. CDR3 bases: TGTGCCAGTAGTTCGGTGGCAGAGGCTTTCTTT.

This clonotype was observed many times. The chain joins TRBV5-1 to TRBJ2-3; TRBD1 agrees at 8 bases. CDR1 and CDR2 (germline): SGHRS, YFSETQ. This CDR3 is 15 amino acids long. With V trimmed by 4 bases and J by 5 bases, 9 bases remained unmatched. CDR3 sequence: CASSLADREGDTQYF. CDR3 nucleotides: TGCGCCAGCAGCCTGGCGGACAGGGAAGGAGATACGCAGTATTTT.

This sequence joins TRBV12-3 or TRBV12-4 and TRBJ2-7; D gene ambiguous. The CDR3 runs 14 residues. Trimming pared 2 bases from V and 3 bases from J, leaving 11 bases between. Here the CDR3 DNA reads TGTGCCAGCAGTTTATGGGCAGGTCTCTACGAGCAGTACGTC. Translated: CASSLWAGLYEQYV.

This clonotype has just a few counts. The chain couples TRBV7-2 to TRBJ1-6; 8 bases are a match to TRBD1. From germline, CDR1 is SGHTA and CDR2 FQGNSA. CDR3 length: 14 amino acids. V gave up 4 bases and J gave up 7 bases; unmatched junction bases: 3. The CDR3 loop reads CASSYRTGNSPLHF. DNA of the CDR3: TGTGCCAGCAGCTACCGGACAGGGAATTCACCCCTCCACTTT.

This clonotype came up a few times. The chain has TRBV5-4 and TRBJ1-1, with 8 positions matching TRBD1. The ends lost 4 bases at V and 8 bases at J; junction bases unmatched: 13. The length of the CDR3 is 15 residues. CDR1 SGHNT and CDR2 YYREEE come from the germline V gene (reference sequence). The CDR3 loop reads CASSPPQGARGEAFF. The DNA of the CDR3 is TGTGCCAGCAGCCCCCCCCAGGGGGCCCGGGGAGAAGCTTTCTTT.

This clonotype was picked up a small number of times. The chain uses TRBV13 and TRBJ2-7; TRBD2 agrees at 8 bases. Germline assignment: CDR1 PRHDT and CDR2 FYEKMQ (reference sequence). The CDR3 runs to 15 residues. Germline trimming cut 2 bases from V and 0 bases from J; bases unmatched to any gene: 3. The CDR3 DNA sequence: TGTGCCAGCAGCTTAAGCGGGGGACCCTCCTACGAGCAGTACTTC. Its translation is CASSLSGGPSYEQYF.

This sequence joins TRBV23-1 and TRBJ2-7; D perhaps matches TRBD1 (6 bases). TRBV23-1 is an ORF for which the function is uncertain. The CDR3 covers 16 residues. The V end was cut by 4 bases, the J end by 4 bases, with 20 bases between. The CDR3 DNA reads TGCGCCAGCAGTCGGGGGCCCTGTACGCGCAAGTACGAGCAGTACGTC. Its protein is CASSRGPCTRKYEQYV.

The CDR3 spells CASSPLMETQYF. CDR3 DNA: TGCGCCAGCAGCCCACTCATGGAGACCCAGTACTTC. This chain links TRBV5-1 with TRBJ2-5; no definite D call. Trimming removed 4 bases from V and 5 bases from J, with 9 bases in between. Germline-derived CDR1 and CDR2 are SGHRS and YFSETQ. The CDR3 covers 12 residues.

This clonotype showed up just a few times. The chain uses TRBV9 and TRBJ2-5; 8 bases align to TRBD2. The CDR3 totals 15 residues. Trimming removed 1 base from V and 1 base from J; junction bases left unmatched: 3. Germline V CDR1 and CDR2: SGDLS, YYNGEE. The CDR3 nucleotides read TGTGCCAGCAGCGTAAAAAGCGGGGGCCAAGAGACCCAGTACTTC. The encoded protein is CASSVKSGGQETQYF.

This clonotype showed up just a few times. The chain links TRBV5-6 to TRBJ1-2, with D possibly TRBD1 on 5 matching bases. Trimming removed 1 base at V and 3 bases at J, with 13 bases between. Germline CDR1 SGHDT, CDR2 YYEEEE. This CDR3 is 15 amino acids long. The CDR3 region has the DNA TGTGCCAGCAGCTTGTTTGGGGGATTCGACTATGGCTACACCTTC. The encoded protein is CASSLFGGFDYGYTF.

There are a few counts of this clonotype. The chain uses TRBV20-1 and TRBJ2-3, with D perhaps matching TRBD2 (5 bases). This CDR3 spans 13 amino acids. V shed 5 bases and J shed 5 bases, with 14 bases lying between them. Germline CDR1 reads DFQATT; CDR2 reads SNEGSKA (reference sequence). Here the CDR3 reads CSAPPEGVDTQYF. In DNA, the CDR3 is TGCAGTGCTCCCCCAGAGGGAGTAGATACGCAGTATTTT.

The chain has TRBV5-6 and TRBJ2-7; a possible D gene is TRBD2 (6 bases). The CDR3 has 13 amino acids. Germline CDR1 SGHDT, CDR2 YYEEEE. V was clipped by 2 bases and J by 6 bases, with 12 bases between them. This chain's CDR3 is CASSLAAAGEQYF. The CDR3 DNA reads TGTGCCAGCAGCTTAGCGGCAGCGGGCGAGCAGTACTTC.

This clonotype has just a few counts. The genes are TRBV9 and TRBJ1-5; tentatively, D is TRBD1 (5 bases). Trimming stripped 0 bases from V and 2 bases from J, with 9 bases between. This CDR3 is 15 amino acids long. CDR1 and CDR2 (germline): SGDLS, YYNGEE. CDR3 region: CASSVDGAGNQPQHF. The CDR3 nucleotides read TGTGCCAGCAGCGTAGACGGGGCCGGCAATCAGCCCCAGCATTTT.

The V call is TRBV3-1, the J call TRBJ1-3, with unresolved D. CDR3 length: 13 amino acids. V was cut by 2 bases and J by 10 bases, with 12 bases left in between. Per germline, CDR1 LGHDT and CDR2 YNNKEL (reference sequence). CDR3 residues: CASSQTTRATIYF. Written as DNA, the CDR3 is TGTGCCAGCAGCCAAACGACGAGGGCTACCATATATTTT.